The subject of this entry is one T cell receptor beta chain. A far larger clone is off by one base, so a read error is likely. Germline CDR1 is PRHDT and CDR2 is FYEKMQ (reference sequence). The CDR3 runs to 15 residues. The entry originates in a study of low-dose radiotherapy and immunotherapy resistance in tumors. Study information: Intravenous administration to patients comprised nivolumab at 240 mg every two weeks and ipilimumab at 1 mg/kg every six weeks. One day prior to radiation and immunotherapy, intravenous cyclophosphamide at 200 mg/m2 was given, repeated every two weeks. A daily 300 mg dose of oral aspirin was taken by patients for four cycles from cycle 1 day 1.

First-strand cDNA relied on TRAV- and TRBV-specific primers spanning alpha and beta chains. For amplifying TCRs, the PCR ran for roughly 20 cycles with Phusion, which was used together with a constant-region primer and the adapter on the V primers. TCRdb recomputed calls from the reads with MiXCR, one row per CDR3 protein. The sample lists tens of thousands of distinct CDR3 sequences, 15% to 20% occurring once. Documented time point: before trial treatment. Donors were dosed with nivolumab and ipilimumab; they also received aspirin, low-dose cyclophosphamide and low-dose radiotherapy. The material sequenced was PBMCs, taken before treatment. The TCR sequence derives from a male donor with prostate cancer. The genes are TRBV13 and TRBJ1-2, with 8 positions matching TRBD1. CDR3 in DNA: TGTGCCAGCAGCACGGGACAGGCCGAAAACTATGGCTACATCTTC. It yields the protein CASSTGQAENYGYIF. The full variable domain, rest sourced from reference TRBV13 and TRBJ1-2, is AAGVIQSPRHLIKEKRETATLKCYPIPRHDTVYWYQQGPGQDPQFLISFYEKMQSDKGSIPDRFSAQQFSDYHSELNMSSLELGDSALYFCASSTGQAENYGYIFGSGTRLTVV.